This record looks at one T cell receptor beta chain sequence and its context. This sample was taken from a study of blood T cell repertoires in COVID-19. Looking at the study overall: Both acute and convalescent COVID-19 samples were obtained from the United States, Italy and Spain.

Per the original data handling: Nucleated cell number was recorded as an estimate derived from reference gene primer amplification. TCRdb's table, derived via immunoSEQ multiplex PCR, lists solely in-frame clones and lacks some. The V and J calls and clone size are taken from that table; D and trimming were inferred from the DNA. This table has about 200,000 clones, approximately 92% appearing once. Everyone who took part was about 18 to 89 years old, and they came from about two dozen US areas. The source material was PBMCs or T cells enriched from blood (not recorded which). The TCR sequence derives from a woman aged 40 to 49 with acute COVID-19.

This chain's CDR3 is CATSDLAGGAYYSSYNEQFF. The CDR3 DNA reads as TGTGCCACCAGTGATTTAGCAGGGGGCGCATATTACAGCTCCTACAATGAGCAGTTCTTC. The rearrangement uses TRBV24-1 and TRBJ2-1, with 8 bases matching TRBD1. The V gene's germline CDR1 is KGHDR and CDR2 SFDVKD. V shed 1 base, J shed 0 bases, and the junction held 13 bases outside the gene matches. CDR3 length: 20 amino acids.